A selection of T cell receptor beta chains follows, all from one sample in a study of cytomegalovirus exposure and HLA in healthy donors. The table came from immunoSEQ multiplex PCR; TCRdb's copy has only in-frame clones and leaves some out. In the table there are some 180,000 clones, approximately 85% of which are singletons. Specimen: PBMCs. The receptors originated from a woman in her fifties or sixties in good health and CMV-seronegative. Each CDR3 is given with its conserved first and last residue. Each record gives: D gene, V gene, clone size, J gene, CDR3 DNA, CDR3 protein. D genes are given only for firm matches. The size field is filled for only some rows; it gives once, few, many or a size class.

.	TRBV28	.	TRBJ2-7	TGTGCCAGCAGTTCCGAGGGGACTTGGGCCTACTTC	CASSSEGTWAYF
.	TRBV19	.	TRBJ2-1	TGTGCCACTAACGGTCAGGGGCGCCCTGGCGGGTTGTACAATGAGCAGTTCTTC	CATNGQGRPGGLYNEQFF
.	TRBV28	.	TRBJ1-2	TGTGCCAGCAGTCCCTTGGGCATCGGCTACACCTTC	CASSPLGIGYTF
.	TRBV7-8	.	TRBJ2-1	TGTGCCAGCAGCTTTTCAAGCGTGCTCAATGAGCAGTTCTTC	CASSFSSVLNEQFF
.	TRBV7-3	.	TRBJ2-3	TGTGCCAGCAGCTTAAGTGGCGGGAACCTGGATTTT	CASSLSGGNLDF
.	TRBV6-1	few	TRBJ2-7	TGTGCCAGCCGGGGGGAGGGGGTAAGCTACGAGCAGTACTTC	CASRGEGVSYEQYF
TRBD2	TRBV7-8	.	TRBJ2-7	TGTGCCAGCAGCTCAGTAGCGGGGAACTACGAGCAGTACTTC	CASSSVAGNYEQYF
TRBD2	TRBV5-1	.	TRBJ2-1	TGCGCCAGCAGCAAACTCGTCATAGCGGGAGAAGGGTACAATGAGCAGTTCTTC	CASSKLVIAGEGYNEQFF
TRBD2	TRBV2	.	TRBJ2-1	TGTGCCAGCAAAGGCGGGAGGGAGGGGAATGAGCAGTTCTTC	CASKGGREGNEQFF
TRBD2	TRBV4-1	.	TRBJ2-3	TGCGCCAGCAGCCAATTCACTAGCGGGAGCACAGATACGCAGTATTTT	CASSQFTSGSTDTQYF
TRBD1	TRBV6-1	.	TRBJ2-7	TGTGCCAGCAGTCTGGACAGGGGCCCCTACGAGCAGTACTTC	CASSLDRGPYEQYF
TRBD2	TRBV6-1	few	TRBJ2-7	TGTGCCAGCAGTGAACTAGCGGGAGTCTACGAGCAGTACTTC	CASSELAGVYEQYF